This entry lists 11 T cell receptor beta chains sequenced from one sample in a study of blood T cell repertoires in COVID-19. The repertoire was sequenced with immunoSEQ multiplex PCR; TCRdb's copy has only in-frame clones and lacks some. Here the sample spans over 450,000 clones, around 90% being singletons. The sample taken for sequencing was peripheral blood. Receptors originate from a woman aged 45-59 years with COVID-19, enrolled during active disease.

This clone was detected only once. CDR3 DNA sequence: TGTGCCAGCAGCTCCCCCACACAACGGGCCCCAGGGGGCTACACCTTC. Residues: CASSSPTQRAPGGYTF. The chain carries TRBV6-6 and TRBJ1-2, with D possibly being TRBD1 (5 bases). The V and J ends lost 6 bases and 8 bases respectively, with 25 bases between them. Germline CDR1 reads MNHNY; CDR2 reads SVGAGI (reference sequence). The CDR3 loop spans 16 amino acids.

The V and J genes are TRBV5-6 and TRBJ1-1; perhaps TRBD1 as D (5 bases). The CDR3 runs to 17 residues. Germline assignment: CDR1 SGHDT and CDR2 YYEEEE. Trimming took 2 bases from V and 1 from J, leaving 18 bases between them. CDR3 in amino acids: CASSFWVQTDGNTEAFF. CDR3 sequence (DNA): TGTGCCAGCAGCTTTTGGGTCCAGACAGACGGGAACACTGAAGCTTTCTTT.

The chain employs TRBV25-1 and TRBJ1-1; 10 bases agree with TRBD1. The CDR3 is 16 amino acids. Germline V gene data show CDR1 as MGHDK and CDR2 as SYGVNS. Trimming at V came to 2 bases and at J to 5 bases, leaving 8 bases not matched to a gene. The DNA for the CDR3 is TGTGCCAGCAGTGAACCGGGACAGGGGCTTATTACTGAAGCTTTCTTT. The encoded protein is CASSEPGQGLITEAFF.

This chain connects TRBV10-3 to TRBJ2-2; maybe TRBD1 (5 bases). V lost 4 bases and J 2 bases, leaving 14 bases between the germline ends. From germline, CDR1 is ENHRY and CDR2 SYGVKD. The CDR3 has 16 amino acids. CDR3 sequence: CAISGGRVVNTGELFF. The CDR3, as DNA: TGTGCCATCAGTGGAGGCAGGGTTGTCAACACCGGGGAGCTGTTTTTT.

The J gene is TRBJ1-3, the V gene TRBV2; 9 bases are a match to TRBD1. The CDR3 is 18 residues long. Germline trimming cut 1 base from V and 2 bases from J; bases unmatched to any gene: 9. Germline V lookup: CDR1 SNHLY, CDR2 FYNNEI. In DNA, the CDR3 is TGTGCCAGCAGTGAAGAGGGGCACAGGGGGCAGGCTGGAAACACCATATATTTT. Translating it yields CASSEEGHRGQAGNTIYF.

Written as DNA, the CDR3 is TGTGCCAGTAGTATAGCAGGAGACAGACCTTATGGCTACACCTTC. As protein: CASSIAGDRPYGYTF. The V gene is TRBV19, the J gene TRBJ1-2; possibly TRBD1 for D (5 bases). The germline CDR1 and CDR2 sequences are LNHDA and SQIVND (reference sequence). The CDR3 spans 15 residues. V lost 1 base and J 5 bases, leaving 14 bases between the germline ends. The variable domain in full, completed from reference TRBV19 and TRBJ1-2, reads DGGITQSPKYLFRKEGQNVTLSCEQNLNHDAMYWYRQDPGQGLRLIYYSQIVNDFQKGDIAEGYSVSREKKESFPLTVTSAQKNPTAFYLCASSIAGDRPYGYTFGSGTRLTVV.

The rearrangement joins TRBV19 to TRBJ2-1; 9 bases match TRBD1. Germline values: CDR1 LNHDA, CDR2 SQIVND (reference sequence). Trimming at V came to 7 bases and at J to 6 bases, leaving 10 bases not matched to a gene. This CDR3 has 15 amino acids. DNA of the CDR3: TGTGCCAGTACAACCGGGACAGGGCAAGTCAATGAGCAGTTCTTC. It specifies CASTTGTGQVNEQFF. The full variable domain, completed using reference TRBV19 and TRBJ2-1, is DGGITQSPKYLFRKEGQNVTLSCEQNLNHDAMYWYRQDPGQGLRLIYYSQIVNDFQKGDIAEGYSVSREKKESFPLTVTSAQKNPTAFYLCASTTGTGQVNEQFFGPGTRLTVL.

This sequence joins TRBV20-1 and TRBJ2-3; D remains unclear. Deletions cut 6 bases from V and 0 bases from J, with 4 bases between. In germline, CDR1 is DFQATT, CDR2 SNEGSKA (reference sequence). This CDR3 is built from 11 residues. The CDR3 DNA follows: TGCAGTGCACAAAGCACAGATACGCAGTATTTT. It translates to CSAQSTDTQYF.

The V call is TRBV7-8, the J call TRBJ1-1, with D possibly TRBD1 on 5 matching bases. Germline CDR1 and CDR2: SGHVS and FQNEAQ. The CDR3 loop spans 12 amino acids. Trimming cost V 5 bases and J 4 bases, with 8 bases left between them. CDR3 sequence reads: CASSPQGTEAFF. CDR3 sequence (DNA): TGTGCCAGCAGCCCCCAGGGCACTGAAGCTTTCTTT.

The chain recombines TRBV13 with TRBJ1-6, with 10 bases fitting TRBD1. Losses at the gene ends were 0 bases for V and 7 bases for J; bases not matched to a gene: 3. This CDR3 is built from 16 residues. In germline, CDR1 is PRHDT, CDR2 FYEKMQ (reference sequence). Here the CDR3 DNA reads TGTGCCAGCAGCTTAGGACCGGGACAGGGGAATTCACCCCTCCACTTT. It is translated as CASSLGPGQGNSPLHF.

This chain links TRBV20-1 with TRBJ2-7; 7 positions agree with TRBD1. This CDR3 has 11 residues. Germline CDR1 and CDR2: DFQATT and SNEGSKA (reference sequence). The junction had 2 bases not matched to a gene; V was cut back by 5 bases and J by 4 bases. The CDR3 here is CSALQGYEQYF. CDR3 nucleotides: TGCAGTGCTTTACAGGGGTACGAGCAGTACTTC.